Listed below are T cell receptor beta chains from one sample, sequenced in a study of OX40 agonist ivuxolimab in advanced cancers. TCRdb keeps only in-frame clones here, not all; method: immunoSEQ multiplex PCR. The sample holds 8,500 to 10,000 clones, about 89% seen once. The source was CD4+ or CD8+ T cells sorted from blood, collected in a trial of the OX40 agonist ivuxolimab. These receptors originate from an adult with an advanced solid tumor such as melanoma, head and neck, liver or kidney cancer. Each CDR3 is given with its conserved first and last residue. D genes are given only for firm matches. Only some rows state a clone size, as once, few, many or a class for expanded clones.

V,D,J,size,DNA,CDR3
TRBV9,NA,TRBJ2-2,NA,TGTGCCAGCAGCGTAGCCCAGGGGAACACCGGGGAGCTGTTTTTT,CASSVAQGNTGELFF
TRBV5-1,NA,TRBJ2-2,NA,TGCGCCAGCAGCGCCACACTACCCCCCGGGGAGCTGTTTTTT,CASSATLPPGELFF
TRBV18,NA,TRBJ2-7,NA,TGTGCCAGCTCACCAGAGTCGGGGACGGGCTACGAGCAGTACTTC,CASSPESGTGYEQYF
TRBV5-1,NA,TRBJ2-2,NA,TGCGCCAGCAGCGCCCTCTCCGGCGGGGAGCTGTTTTTT,CASSALSGGELFF
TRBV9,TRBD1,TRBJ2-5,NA,TGTGCCAGCAGCGTTTTACAGGGGGCTTGGGAGACCCAGTACTTC,CASSVLQGAWETQYF
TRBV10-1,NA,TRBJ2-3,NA,TGCGCCAGCAGTGAGAGGCCCCAGGGATGGGAAGATACGCAGTATTTT,CASSERPQGWEDTQYF
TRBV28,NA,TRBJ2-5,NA,TGTGCCAGCAGCCCCTCCGGGACTCCCCAAGAGACCCAGTACTTC,CASSPSGTPQETQYF
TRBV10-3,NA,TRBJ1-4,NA,TGTGCCGTTGGAGTTTCAGGGGAGGGTGAAAAACTGTTTTTT,CAVGVSGEGEKLFF
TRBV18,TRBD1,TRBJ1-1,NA,TGTGCCAGCTCATCGGACAGGCGTGAAGCTTTCTTT,CASSSDRREAFF
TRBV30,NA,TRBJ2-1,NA,TGTGCCGCGTGGTCCCTTGAGCAGTTCTTC,CAAWSLEQFF
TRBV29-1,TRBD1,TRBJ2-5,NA,TGCAGCGCCCCCCCAGGGGGCTTGGAGACCCAGTACTTC,CSAPPGGLETQYF
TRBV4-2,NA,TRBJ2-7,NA,TGTGCCAGCAGCCAAGATCATGGAGCCGAGCAGTACTTC,CASSQDHGAEQYF
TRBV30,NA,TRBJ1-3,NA,TGTGCCTGGAGTGTAGGAGGTCCGGGGGGAAACACCATATATTTT,CAWSVGGPGGNTIYF
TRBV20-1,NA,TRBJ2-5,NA,TGCAGTGCTCTCATCCAAGAGACCCAGTACTTC,CSALIQETQYF
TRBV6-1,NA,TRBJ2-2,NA,TGTGCCAGCAGTGAAGTACCCACGAACACCGGGGAGCTGTTTTTT,CASSEVPTNTGELFF
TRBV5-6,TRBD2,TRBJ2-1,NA,TGTGCCAGCAGCTCGGGGACTAGCGACTACAATGAGCAGTTCTTC,CASSSGTSDYNEQFF
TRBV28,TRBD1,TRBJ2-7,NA,TGTGCCAGTTGGGACAGGCGTTACGAGCAGTACTTC,CASWDRRYEQYF
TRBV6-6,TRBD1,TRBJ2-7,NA,TGTGCCAGCAGGGCAGGGGGCGCCTACGAGCAGTACTTC,CASRAGGAYEQYF
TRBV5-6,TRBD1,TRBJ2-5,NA,TGTGCCAGCAGCTTGCCTACAGGGGGAGAGACCCAGTACTTC,CASSLPTGGETQYF
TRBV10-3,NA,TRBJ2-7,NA,TGTGCCATCAGTGGGGGCAGGGACTACGAGCAGTACTTC,CAISGGRDYEQYF
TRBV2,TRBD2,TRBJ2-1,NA,TGTGCCAGCAGTGGGGTAGCGGGAGGTGTCGGTGAGCAGTTCTTC,CASSGVAGGVGEQFF
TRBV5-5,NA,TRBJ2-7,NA,TGTGCCAGCAGCTTGGGGGACACCTCCTACGAGCAGTACTTC,CASSLGDTSYEQYF
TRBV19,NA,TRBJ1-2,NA,TGTGCCAGTACAAAGAACTATGGCTACACCTTC,CASTKNYGYTF
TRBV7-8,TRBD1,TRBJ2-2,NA,TGTGCCAGCAGCCATCGTGTGACAGGGGGCGTGCAGGGGCTGTTTTTT,CASSHRVTGGVQGLFF
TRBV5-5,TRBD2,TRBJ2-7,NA,TGTGCCAGCACCCAGGGAGGGAGCCCCTACGAGCAGTACTTC,CASTQGGSPYEQYF
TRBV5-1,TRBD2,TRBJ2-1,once,TGCGCCAGCAGCTTGAACGGGAGGGCCGGGGAGCAGTTCTTC,CASSLNGRAGEQFF
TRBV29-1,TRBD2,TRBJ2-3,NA,TGCAGCGTCGGACTAGCGGGAGTTTTAGATACGCAGTATTTT,CSVGLAGVLDTQYF
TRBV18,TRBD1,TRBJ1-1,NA,TGTGCCAGCTCACCCGACAGGGTCCGTACTGAAGCTTTCTTT,CASSPDRVRTEAFF
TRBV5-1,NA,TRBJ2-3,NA,TGCGCCAGCAGCTTTCGGGATGGGGCAGATACGCAGTATTTT,CASSFRDGADTQYF
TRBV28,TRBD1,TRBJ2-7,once,TGTGTCACCGGGACAGGGTACGAGCAGTACTTC,CVTGTGYEQYF
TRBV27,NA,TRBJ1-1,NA,TGTGCCAGCAGTCCCAGGGATTCCCCGGACACTGAAGCTTTCTTT,CASSPRDSPDTEAFF
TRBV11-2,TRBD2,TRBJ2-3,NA,TGTGCCAGCAGCTTTAGACTAGCCACAGATACGCAGTATTTT,CASSFRLATDTQYF
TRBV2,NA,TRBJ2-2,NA,TGTGCCAGCACCAGGGACAGGGAGCTGTTTTTT,CASTRDRELFF
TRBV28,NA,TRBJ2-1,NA,TGTGCCAGCAGCAACTTATACTACAATGAGCAGTTCTTC,CASSNLYYNEQFF
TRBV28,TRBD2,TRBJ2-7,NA,TGTGCCAGCAGTAGTGGGGTTAGAGGGCGGGGGGACAACTCCTACGAGCAGTACTTC,CASSSGVRGRGDNSYEQYF
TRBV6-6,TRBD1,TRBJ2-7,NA,TGTGCCAGCAGGGGGACAGGGCGAAGCTACGAGCAGTACTTC,CASRGTGRSYEQYF
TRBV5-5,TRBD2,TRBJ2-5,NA,TGTGCCAGCAGCGTCACGACTAGCGGGAGGGAGACCCAGTACTTC,CASSVTTSGRETQYF
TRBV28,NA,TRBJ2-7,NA,TGTGCCAGCAGCCCCCCCATAGACGAGCAGTACTTC,CASSPPIDEQYF
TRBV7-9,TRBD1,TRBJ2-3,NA,TGTGCCAGCAGGAGGGACAGGGTGTTCGCAGATACGCAGTATTTT,CASRRDRVFADTQYF
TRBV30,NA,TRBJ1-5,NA,TGTGCCTGGAGTCCCGACACAGGGATGTATCAGCCCCAGCATTTT,CAWSPDTGMYQPQHF
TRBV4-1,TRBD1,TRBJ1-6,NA,TGCGCCAGCAGCCAAAGGGACAGGGGGAGCTCCTATAATTCACCCCTCCACTTT,CASSQRDRGSSYNSPLHF
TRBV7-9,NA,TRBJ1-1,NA,TGTGCCAGCAGCCCCAGGGTCCACACTGAAGCTTTCTTT,CASSPRVHTEAFF
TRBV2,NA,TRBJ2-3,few,TGTGCCAGCAGTGAACGTAGCACAGATACGCAGTATTTT,CASSERSTDTQYF
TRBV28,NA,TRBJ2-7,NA,TGTGCCAGCAGTTCACAGGACAGAAACTACGAGCAGTACTTC,CASSSQDRNYEQYF
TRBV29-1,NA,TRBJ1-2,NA,TGCAGCGTTGAAAGAGGGCCTGGGGGAGGTATTGGCTACACCTTC,CSVERGPGGGIGYTF
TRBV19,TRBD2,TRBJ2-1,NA,TGTGCCAGTAGTATCCGGACTAGCGGGCCGAGCTCCTACAATGAGCAGTTCTTC,CASSIRTSGPSSYNEQFF
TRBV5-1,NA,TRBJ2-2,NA,TGCGCCAGCAGCTTGCTTGTGAGCGGGGAGCTGTTTTTT,CASSLLVSGELFF
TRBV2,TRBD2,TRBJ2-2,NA,TGTGCCAGCAGTGGGGCGGGAGGCCTTGGGGAGCTGTTTTTT,CASSGAGGLGELFF
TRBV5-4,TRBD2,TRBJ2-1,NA,TGTGCCAGCAGCTTCGGACTAGCGGGAGGAAATGAGCAGTTCTTC,CASSFGLAGGNEQFF
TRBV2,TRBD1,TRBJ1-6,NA,TGTGCCAGCAGGGGCGGACAGGCTTATAATTCACCCCTCCACTTT,CASRGGQAYNSPLHF
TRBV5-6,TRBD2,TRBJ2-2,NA,TGTGCCAGCAGCTTCGGGACTAGCGGGAGGAGAGAAGACGGGGAGCTGTTTTTT,CASSFGTSGRREDGELFF
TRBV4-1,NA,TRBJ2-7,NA,TGCGCCAGCAGCCCTCGGACGGACTCCTACGAGCAGTACTTC,CASSPRTDSYEQYF
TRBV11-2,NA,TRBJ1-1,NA,TGTGCCAGCAGCACCGGACGGGAGGGTGAAGCTTTCTTT,CASSTGREGEAFF
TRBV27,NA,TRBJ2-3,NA,TGTGCCAGCAGTTGGTCGCCAGTTAGCACAGATACGCAGTATTTT,CASSWSPVSTDTQYF